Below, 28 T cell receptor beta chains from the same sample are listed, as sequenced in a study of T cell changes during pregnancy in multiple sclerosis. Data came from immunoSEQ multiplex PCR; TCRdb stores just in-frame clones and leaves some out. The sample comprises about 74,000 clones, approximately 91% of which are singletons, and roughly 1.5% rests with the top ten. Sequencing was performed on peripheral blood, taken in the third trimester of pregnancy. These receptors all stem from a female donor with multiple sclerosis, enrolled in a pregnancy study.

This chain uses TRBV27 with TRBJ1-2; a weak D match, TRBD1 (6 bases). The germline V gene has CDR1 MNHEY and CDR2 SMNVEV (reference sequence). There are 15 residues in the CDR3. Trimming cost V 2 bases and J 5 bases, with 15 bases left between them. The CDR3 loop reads CASSLEWGRPYGYTF. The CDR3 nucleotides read TGTGCCAGCAGTTTAGAGTGGGGGCGGCCTTATGGCTACACCTTC.

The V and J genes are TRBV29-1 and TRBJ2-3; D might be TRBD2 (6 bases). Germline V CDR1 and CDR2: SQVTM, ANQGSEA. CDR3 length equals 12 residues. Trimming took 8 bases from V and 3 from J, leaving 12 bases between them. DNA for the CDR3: TGCAGCTCCAGACGGGGGACAGATACGCAGTATTTT. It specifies CSSRRGTDTQYF.

CDR3 in DNA: TGCGCCAGCAGCACCCTTCGGGCTAGCGGGGCCAATGAGCAGTTCTTC. As protein: CASSTLRASGANEQFF. The chain carries TRBV5-1 and TRBJ2-1, with 9 bases that match TRBD2. Germline CDR1 is SGHRS and CDR2 is YFSETQ. The CDR3 consists of 16 residues. V dropped 4 bases and J dropped 6; count of bases not matched to a gene: 11.

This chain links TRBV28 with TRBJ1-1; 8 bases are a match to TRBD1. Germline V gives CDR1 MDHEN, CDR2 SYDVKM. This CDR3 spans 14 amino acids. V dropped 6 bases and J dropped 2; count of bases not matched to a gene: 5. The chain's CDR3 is CASRPGGANTEAFF. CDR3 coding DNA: TGTGCCAGCAGGCCAGGGGGCGCAAACACTGAAGCTTTCTTT. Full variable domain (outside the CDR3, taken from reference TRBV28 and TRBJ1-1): DVKVTQSSRYLVKRTGEKVFLECVQDMDHENMFWYRQDPGLGLRLIYFSYDVKMKEKGDIPEGYSVSREKKERFSLILESASTNQTSMYLCASRPGGANTEAFFGQGTRLTVV.

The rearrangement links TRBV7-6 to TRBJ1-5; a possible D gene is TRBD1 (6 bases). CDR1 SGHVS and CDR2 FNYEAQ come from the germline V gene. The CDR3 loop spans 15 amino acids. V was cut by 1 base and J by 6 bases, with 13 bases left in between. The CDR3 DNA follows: TGTGCCAGCAGCTTAGATACAGGGTTTAGTCAGCCCCAGCATTTT. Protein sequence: CASSLDTGFSQPQHF.

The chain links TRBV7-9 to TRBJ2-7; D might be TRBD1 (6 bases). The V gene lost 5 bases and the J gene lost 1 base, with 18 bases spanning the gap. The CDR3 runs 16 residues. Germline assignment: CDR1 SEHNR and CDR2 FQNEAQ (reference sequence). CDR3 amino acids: CASSPGAKADSYEQYF. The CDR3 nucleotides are TGTGCCAGCAGCCCAGGGGCCAAGGCTGATTCCTACGAGCAGTACTTC.

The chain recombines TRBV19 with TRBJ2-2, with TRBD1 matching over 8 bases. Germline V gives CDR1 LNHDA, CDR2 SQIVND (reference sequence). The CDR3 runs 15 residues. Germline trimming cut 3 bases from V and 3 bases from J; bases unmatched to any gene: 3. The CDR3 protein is CASSIRGRDTGELFF. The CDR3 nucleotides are TGTGCCAGTAGTATCAGGGGGCGGGACACCGGGGAGCTGTTTTTT.

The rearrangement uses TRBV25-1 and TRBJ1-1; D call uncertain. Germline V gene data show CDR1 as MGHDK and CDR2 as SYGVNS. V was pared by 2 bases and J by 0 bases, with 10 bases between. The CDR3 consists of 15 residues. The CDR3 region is CASSELGFMNTEAFF. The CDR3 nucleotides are TGTGCCAGCAGTGAACTTGGCTTTATGAACACTGAAGCTTTCTTT.

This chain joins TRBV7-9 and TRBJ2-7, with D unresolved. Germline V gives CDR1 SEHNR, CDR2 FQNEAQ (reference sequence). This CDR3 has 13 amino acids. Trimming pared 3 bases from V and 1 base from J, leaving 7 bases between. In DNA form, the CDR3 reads TGTGCCAGCAGCTTGGCACAGTCCTACGAGCAGTACTTC. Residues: CASSLAQSYEQYF.

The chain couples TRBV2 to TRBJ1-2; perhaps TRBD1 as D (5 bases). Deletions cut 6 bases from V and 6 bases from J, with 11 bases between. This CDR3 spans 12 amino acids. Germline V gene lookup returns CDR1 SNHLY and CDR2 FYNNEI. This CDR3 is CASRLRGNGYTF. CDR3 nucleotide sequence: TGTGCCAGCAGGCTTCGGGGGAATGGCTACACCTTC.

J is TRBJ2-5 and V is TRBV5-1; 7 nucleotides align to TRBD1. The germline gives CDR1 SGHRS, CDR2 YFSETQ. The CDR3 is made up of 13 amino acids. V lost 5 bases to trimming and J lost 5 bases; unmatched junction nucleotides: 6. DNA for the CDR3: TGCGCCAGCAGTAAGGGGGCTCAGGAGACCCAGTACTTC. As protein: CASSKGAQETQYF.

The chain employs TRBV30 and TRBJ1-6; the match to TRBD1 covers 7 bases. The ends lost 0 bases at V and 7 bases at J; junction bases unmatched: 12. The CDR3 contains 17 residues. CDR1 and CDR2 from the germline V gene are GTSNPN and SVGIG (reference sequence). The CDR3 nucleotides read TGTGCCTGGAGTGTACGGGGGCCAGGGGGATCAAATTCACCCCTCCACTTT. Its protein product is CAWSVRGPGGSNSPLHF.

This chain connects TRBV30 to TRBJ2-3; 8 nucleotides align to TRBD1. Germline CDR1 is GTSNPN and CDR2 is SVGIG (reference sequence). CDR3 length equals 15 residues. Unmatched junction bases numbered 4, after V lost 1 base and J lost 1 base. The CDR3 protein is CAWSADRGRTDTQYF. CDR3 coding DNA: TGTGCCTGGAGTGCTGACAGGGGTCGCACAGATACGCAGTATTTT.

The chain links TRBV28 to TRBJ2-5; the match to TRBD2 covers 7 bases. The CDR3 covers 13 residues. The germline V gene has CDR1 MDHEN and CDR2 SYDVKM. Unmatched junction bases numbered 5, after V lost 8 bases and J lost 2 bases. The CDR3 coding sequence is TGTGCCAGCCTGCGGGGAGGGCAAGAGACCCAGTACTTC. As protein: CASLRGGQETQYF. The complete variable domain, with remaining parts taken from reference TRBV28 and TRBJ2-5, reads DVKVTQSSRYLVKRTGEKVFLECVQDMDHENMFWYRQDPGLGLRLIYFSYDVKMKEKGDIPEGYSVSREKKERFSLILESASTNQTSMYLCASLRGGQETQYFGPGTRLLVL.

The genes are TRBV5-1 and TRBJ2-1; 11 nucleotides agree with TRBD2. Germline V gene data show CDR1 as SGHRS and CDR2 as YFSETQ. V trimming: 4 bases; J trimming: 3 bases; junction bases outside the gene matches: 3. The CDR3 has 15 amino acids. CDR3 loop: CASSPTSGVYNEQFF. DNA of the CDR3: TGCGCCAGCAGCCCGACTAGCGGGGTCTACAATGAGCAGTTCTTC.

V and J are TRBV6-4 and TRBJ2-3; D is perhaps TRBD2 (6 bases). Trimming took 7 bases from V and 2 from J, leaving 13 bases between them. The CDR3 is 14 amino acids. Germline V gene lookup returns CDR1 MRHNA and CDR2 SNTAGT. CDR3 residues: CASKREENTDTQYF. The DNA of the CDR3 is TGTGCCAGCAAAAGGGAGGAGAACACAGATACGCAGTATTTT.

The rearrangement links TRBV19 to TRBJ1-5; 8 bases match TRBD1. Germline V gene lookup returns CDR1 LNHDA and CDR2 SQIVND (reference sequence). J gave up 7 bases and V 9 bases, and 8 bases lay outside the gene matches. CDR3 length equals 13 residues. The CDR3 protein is CASLDRAGQPQHF. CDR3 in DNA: TGTGCCAGCCTGGACAGGGCGGGGCAGCCCCAGCATTTT. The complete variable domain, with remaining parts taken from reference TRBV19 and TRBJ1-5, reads DGGITQSPKYLFRKEGQNVTLSCEQNLNHDAMYWYRQDPGQGLRLIYYSQIVNDFQKGDIAEGYSVSREKKESFPLTVTSAQKNPTAFYLCASLDRAGQPQHFGDGTRLSIL.

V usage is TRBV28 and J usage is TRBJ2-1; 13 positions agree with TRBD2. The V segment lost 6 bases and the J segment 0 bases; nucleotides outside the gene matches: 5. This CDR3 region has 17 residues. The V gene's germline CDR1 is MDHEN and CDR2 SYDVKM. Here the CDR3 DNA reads TGTGCCAGCAGCTCAACTAGCGGGGGGGCCTCCTACAATGAGCAGTTCTTC. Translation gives CASSSTSGGASYNEQFF.

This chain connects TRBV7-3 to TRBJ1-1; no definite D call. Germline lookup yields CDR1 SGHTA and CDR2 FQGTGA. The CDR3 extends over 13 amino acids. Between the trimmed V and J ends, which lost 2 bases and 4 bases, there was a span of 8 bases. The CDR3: CASSLHPSTEAFF. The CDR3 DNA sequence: TGTGCCAGCAGCTTACACCCGAGCACTGAAGCTTTCTTT.

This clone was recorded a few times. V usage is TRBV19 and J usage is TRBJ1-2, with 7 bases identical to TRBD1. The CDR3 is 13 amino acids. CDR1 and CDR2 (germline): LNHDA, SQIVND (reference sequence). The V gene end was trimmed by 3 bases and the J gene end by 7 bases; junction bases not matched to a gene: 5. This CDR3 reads CASSIQGDFGYTF. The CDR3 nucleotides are TGTGCCAGTAGTATTCAGGGGGACTTTGGCTACACCTTC.

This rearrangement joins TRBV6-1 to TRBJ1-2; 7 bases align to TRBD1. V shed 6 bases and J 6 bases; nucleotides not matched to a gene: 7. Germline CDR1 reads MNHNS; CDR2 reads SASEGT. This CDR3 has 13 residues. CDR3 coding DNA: TGTGCCAGCAGAGGCGACAGGGCCCATGGCTACACCTTC. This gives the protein CASRGDRAHGYTF.

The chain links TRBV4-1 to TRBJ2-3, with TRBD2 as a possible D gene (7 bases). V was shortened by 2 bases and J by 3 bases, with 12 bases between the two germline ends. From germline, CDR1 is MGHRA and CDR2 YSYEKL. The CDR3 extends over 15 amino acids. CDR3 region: CASSQKGGVTDTQYF. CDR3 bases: TGCGCCAGCAGCCAAAAAGGGGGGGTAACAGATACGCAGTATTTT.

CDR3 protein: CASSWGTVTDTQYF. CDR3 nucleotide sequence: TGTGCCAGTAGTTGGGGGACAGTCACAGATACGCAGTATTTT. The rearrangement joins TRBV19 to TRBJ2-3; 7 bases fit TRBD1. Germline values: CDR1 LNHDA, CDR2 SQIVND (reference sequence). J gave up 2 bases and V 5 bases, and 4 bases lay outside the gene matches. The CDR3 runs to 14 residues.

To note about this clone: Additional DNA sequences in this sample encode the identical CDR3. CDR3 in amino acids: CASSEGQGADTQYF. The CDR3 DNA reads as TGTGCCAGCAGTGAGGGACAGGGCGCAGATACGCAGTATTTT. The chain carries TRBV6-1 and TRBJ2-3; the match to TRBD1 covers 9 bases. V was clipped by 3 bases and J by 4 bases; unmatched bases: 2. The CDR3 sequence is 14 residues long. CDR1 is MNHNS and CDR2 is SASEGT in the germline V gene.

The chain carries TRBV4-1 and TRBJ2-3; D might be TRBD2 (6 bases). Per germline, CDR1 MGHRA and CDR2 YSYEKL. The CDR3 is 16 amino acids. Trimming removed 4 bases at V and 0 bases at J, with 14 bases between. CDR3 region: CASSPLGGASTDTQYF. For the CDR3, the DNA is TGCGCCAGCAGCCCACTGGGCGGGGCTAGCACAGATACGCAGTATTTT.

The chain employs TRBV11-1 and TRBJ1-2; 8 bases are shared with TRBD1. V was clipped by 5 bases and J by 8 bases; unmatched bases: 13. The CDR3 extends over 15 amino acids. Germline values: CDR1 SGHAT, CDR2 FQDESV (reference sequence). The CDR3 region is CASSHPGQEMKGYTF. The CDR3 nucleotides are TGTGCCAGCAGCCATCCGGGACAGGAGATGAAGGGCTACACCTTC.

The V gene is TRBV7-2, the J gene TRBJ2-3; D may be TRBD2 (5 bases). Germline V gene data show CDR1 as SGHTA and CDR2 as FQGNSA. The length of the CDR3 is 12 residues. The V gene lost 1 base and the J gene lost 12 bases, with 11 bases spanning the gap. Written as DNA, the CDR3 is TGTGCCAGCAGCTTAGACCGGGGTCTCCAGTATTTT. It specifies CASSLDRGLQYF.

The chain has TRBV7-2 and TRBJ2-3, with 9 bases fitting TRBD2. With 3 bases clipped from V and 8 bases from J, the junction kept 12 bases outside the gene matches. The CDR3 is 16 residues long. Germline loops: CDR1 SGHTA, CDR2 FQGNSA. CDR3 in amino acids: CASSFQLGGGAGTQYF. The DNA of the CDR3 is TGTGCCAGCAGCTTCCAGTTAGGCGGGGGGGCTGGTACGCAGTATTTT.